This T cell receptor beta chain was recorded in a study of Ad26.COV2.S vaccination and SARS-CoV-2 variants. Overall study results and limits: Estimates derived from TCR breadth and depth analyses may have underestimated total T cell responses.

Details on this clone: What it recognizes is unknown.

Generated by immunoSEQ multiplex PCR, the TCRdb table keeps only in-frame clones and is missing some. Of about 680,000 clones listed, 80% to 90% are singletons. The CDR3 consists of 17 residues. V lost 4 bases to trimming and J lost 0 bases; unmatched junction nucleotides: 7. From germline, CDR1 is LNHDA and CDR2 SQIVND (reference sequence). Treatment of the sample: 15 to 20 received Ad26.COV2.S at low or high dose, single or two shots; about 5 received placebo; per-sample allocation not given. Sampling took place 63 days after the first vaccine or placebo injection. This receptor was taken from a person aged 18-65 years who received the Ad26.COV2.S COVID-19 vaccine or a placebo. The sample in question was peripheral blood, obtained in a trial of Ad26.COV2.S vaccine versus placebo. The chain employs TRBV19 and TRBJ1-5; the match to TRBD1 covers 9 bases. The CDR3 nucleotides read TGTGCCAGTAGTAGGGGGACAGGGACTAATAGCAATCAGCCCCAGCATTTT. Protein product: CASSRGTGTNSNQPQHF.